This T cell receptor beta chain was sequenced during a study of blood T cell repertoires in COVID-19. Study overall: COVID-19 samples, acute and convalescent, were from the United States, Italy and Spain. T cells, B-cell-depleted T cells, or PBMCs supplied cDNA or gDNA.

Trimming removed 4 bases from V and 5 bases from J; junction bases left unmatched: 4. Germline CDR1 reads LNHDA; CDR2 reads SQIVND (reference sequence). The CDR3 length is 13 residues. Original processing methods: Estimates of nucleated cell counts were drawn from the amplification of reference gene primers. Profiling relied on immunoSEQ multiplex PCR, and the TCRdb table lists in-frame clones only, not all of them. V, J and clone size derive from that table, while D and trimming were established from the DNA sequence. Of hundreds of thousands of clones detected, 70% to 90% appear once; the ten largest clones hold less than 20%. Recovered status applied to Cohort 3 donors who had two consecutive negative PCRs. It also applied to those with clearance or with symptom resolution.

The material sequenced was PBMCs or T cells enriched from blood (not recorded which). The TCR comes from a man between 18 and 35 years old who had recovered from COVID-19. The genes are TRBV19 and TRBJ1-2; 7 bases agree with TRBD1. DNA for the CDR3: TGTGCCAGTAGTACACAGGGGAGGTATGGCTACACCTTC. Translation: CASSTQGRYGYTF.